This TCR beta chain was profiled in a study of T cell responses to AZD1222 COVID-19 vaccine. Only in-frame clones appear in the TCRdb table, and some are missing; sequencing was by immunoSEQ multiplex PCR. The sample carries 150,000 to 180,000 clones, more than 90% recorded once. The CDR3 is 14 amino acids. Germline V lookup: CDR1 MNHEY, CDR2 SMNVEV (reference sequence). The V and J ends lost 6 bases and 10 bases, in that order; junction bases with no gene match: 9. The sample in question was peripheral blood, obtained on day 0 of AZD1222 vaccination. This chain connects TRBV27 to TRBJ1-6, with TRBD1 matching 7 bases. The sequence came from an adult in good health. CDR3 in amino acids: CASSWDRRVSPLHF. In DNA, the CDR3 is TGTGCCAGCAGCTGGGACAGAAGGGTCTCACCCCTCCACTTT.